One and the same sample provided the 18 T cell receptor beta chains below, sequenced in a study of blood T cell repertoires in COVID-19. The repertoire was sequenced with immunoSEQ multiplex PCR; TCRdb's copy has only in-frame clones and lacks some. The top ten clones hold approximately 7.3% of a sample with 150,000 to 200,000 clones, approximately 80% of them seen once. The sequenced sample consisted of peripheral blood. Receptor source: a human donor in a cohort sampled during active COVID-19.

This clone was counted between two and nine times. The CDR3 DNA follows: TGTGTCAGAAGACTAGGGTGTCCGTGGCATGAAGCTTTCTTT. Translated: CVRRLGCPWHEAFF. V usage is TRBV7-5 and J usage is TRBJ1-1. TRBV7-5 is a documented pseudogene. This CDR3 comprises 14 residues.

This clone has just a few counts. V and J are TRBV3-1 (or the pseudogene TRBV3-2) and TRBJ1-2; D uncertain. V was trimmed by 1 base and J by 5 bases, leaving 11 bases between them. There are 14 residues in the CDR3. In germline, CDR1 is LGHDT, CDR2 YNNKEL (reference sequence). The CDR3 DNA follows: TGTGCCAGCAGCCAAGTTGGCAGTTGGTATGGCTACACCTTC. Amino acid sequence: CASSQVGSWYGYTF.

The chain is built from TRBV7-9 and TRBJ2-1, with 8 bases lining up with TRBD2. Germline values: CDR1 SEHNR, CDR2 FQNEAQ (reference sequence). This CDR3 spans 17 amino acids. J lost 4 bases, V lost 6 bases, and 14 bases had no gene match. DNA of the CDR3: TGTGCCAGCAGTGGTTGGGTCGGGGTAGCGGGGTACAATGAGCAGTTCTTC. It is translated as CASSGWVGVAGYNEQFF.

The chain employs TRBV5-6 and TRBJ1-1, with a tentative D call TRBD1 (6 bases). CDR1 and CDR2 from the germline V gene are SGHDT and YYEEEE. V was clipped by 0 bases and J by 3 bases, with 15 bases between them. This CDR3 has 16 amino acids. CDR3 in amino acids: CASSLGIPGVDTEAFF. CDR3 DNA: TGTGCCAGCAGCTTGGGGATTCCAGGGGTCGACACTGAAGCTTTCTTT.

The gene calls are TRBV20-1 and TRBJ2-4; TRBD2 matches at 8 bases. V was clipped by 3 bases and J by 5 bases; unmatched bases: 3. The length of the CDR3 is 13 residues. Germline V CDR1 and CDR2: DFQATT, SNEGSKA (reference sequence). CDR3 sequence: CSASLLAENIQYF. CDR3 nucleotides: TGCAGTGCTAGTCTACTAGCGGAAAACATTCAGTACTTC.

The chain has TRBV7-8 and TRBJ1-5; D may be TRBD1 (5 bases). The CDR3 contains 16 residues. CDR1 and CDR2 (germline): SGHVS, FQNEAQ. V gave up 5 bases and J gave up 0 bases, with 14 bases separating them. The CDR3 DNA sequence: TGTGCCAGCAGCCAAGGGGAAGGGATTAGCAATCAGCCCCAGCATTTT. It encodes CASSQGEGISNQPQHF.

The rearrangement links TRBV10-3 to TRBJ2-1; 9 bases line up with TRBD1. CDR3 length: 15 amino acids. Germline V gene sequence: CDR1 ENHRY, CDR2 SYGVKD. With 6 bases clipped from V and 9 bases from J, the junction kept 12 bases outside the gene matches. CDR3 in amino acids: CAIRDPGTGIGEQFF. The CDR3 DNA reads TGTGCCATCAGGGACCCCGGGACAGGGATTGGTGAGCAGTTCTTC.

The chain links TRBV27 to TRBJ1-6, with TRBD1 matching 7 bases. The germline gives CDR1 MNHEY, CDR2 SMNVEV (reference sequence). The trim removed 5 bases at V and 8 bases at J, leaving 9 bases unmatched. The CDR3 has 15 amino acids. The CDR3 DNA reads TGTGCCAGCAGTGTGACAGGGTCGCAGGATTCACCCCTCCACTTT. Translating it yields CASSVTGSQDSPLHF.

The V and J genes are TRBV13 and TRBJ1-5; no clear D gene. The ends were cut back, 0 bases at V and 3 bases at J, with 6 bases in the middle. Germline V gives CDR1 PRHDT, CDR2 FYEKMQ (reference sequence). The CDR3 sequence is 14 residues long. Written as DNA, the CDR3 is TGTGCCAGCAGCTTAGGCCAAATCAATCAGCCCCAGCATTTT. It is translated as CASSLGQINQPQHF.

The CDR3: CASEEQGIVHEQYF. In nucleotides, the CDR3 is TGTGCCAGTGAGGAGCAGGGTATAGTCCACGAGCAGTACTTC. The chain employs TRBV6-5 and TRBJ2-7, with D possibly TRBD1 on 5 matching bases. From germline, CDR1 is MNHEY and CDR2 SVGAGI. The CDR3 loop spans 14 amino acids. Trimming cost V 9 bases and J 5 bases, with 20 bases left between them.

This clone was recorded a few times. The DNA of the CDR3 is TGTGCCAGCAGTGAAGCGCTATTGGGGACTAGCGGGGGAGGGCAGTTCTTC. Amino acid sequence: CASSEALLGTSGGGQFF. This chain connects TRBV6-1 to TRBJ2-1; 14 bases are a match to TRBD2. In germline, CDR1 is MNHNS, CDR2 SASEGT. This CDR3 comprises 17 residues. Trimming took 0 bases from V and 12 from J; bases not matched to a gene: 10.

The rearrangement joins TRBV24-1 to TRBJ1-4; possible D gene TRBD1, 6 bases. The CDR3 contains 16 residues. Looked up from germline, CDR1 is KGHDR and CDR2 is SFDVKD. Trimming left V 4 bases short and J 4 bases short, with 15 bases between. CDR3 DNA: TGTGCCACCAGTGACCGGACAGAGAAAGATAATGAAAAACTGTTTTTT. As protein: CATSDRTEKDNEKLFF.

This chain joins TRBV5-1 and TRBJ1-1; TRBD1 aligns across 7 bases. Per the germline V gene, CDR1 is SGHRS and CDR2 is YFSETQ. Trimming removed 2 bases from V and 9 bases from J; junction bases left unmatched: 7. The CDR3 spans 13 residues. The CDR3 bases are TGCGCCAGCAGCTTAGGGACAGACGGAAAAGCTTTCTTT. Residues: CASSLGTDGKAFF.

This chain links TRBV25-1 with TRBJ2-1; 7 bases fit TRBD1. The CDR3 runs to 15 residues. V was clipped by 5 bases and J by 4 bases; unmatched bases: 8. CDR1 is MGHDK and CDR2 is SYGVNS in the germline V gene. The CDR3 region is CASSSRGRGYNEQFF. In DNA form, the CDR3 reads TGTGCCAGCAGTTCAAGGGGGCGCGGGTACAATGAGCAGTTCTTC.

The genes are TRBV6-5 and TRBJ1-1, with TRBD1 matching over 7 bases. This CDR3 is built from 14 residues. J lost 5 bases, V lost 7 bases, and 10 bases had no gene match. CDR1 MNHEY and CDR2 SVGAGI come from the germline V gene. The CDR3 nucleotides are TGTGCCAGCATTAAGACAGGGAGATGGACTGAAGCTTTCTTT. It codes for CASIKTGRWTEAFF.

The rearrangement links TRBV5-1 to TRBJ1-2; maybe TRBD1 (5 bases). Germline V gives CDR1 SGHRS, CDR2 YFSETQ. The CDR3 totals 14 residues. The ends were cut back, 4 bases at V and 3 bases at J, with 13 bases in the middle. This CDR3 is CASSTGRGDYGYTF. The DNA of the CDR3 is TGCGCCAGCAGCACCGGAAGGGGCGACTATGGCTACACCTTC.

This clone has a single count. Its ends do not fully match the called genes, so a read error is possible. The CDR3 reads CASSLGVRQGKAGELFF. DNA of the CDR3: TGTGCTAGCAGCTTAGGGGTTCGGCAGGGGAAAGCCGGGGAGCTGTTTTTT. The chain carries TRBV7-7 and TRBJ2-2, with TRBD1 as a possible D gene (6 bases). Germline V gene data show CDR1 as SSHAT and CDR2 as FNYEAQ (reference sequence). There are 17 residues in the CDR3.

The chain combines TRBV7-9 with TRBJ1-2; D ambiguous. Trimming took 0 bases from V and 8 from J, leaving 7 bases between them. CDR1 SEHNR and CDR2 FQNEAQ come from the germline V gene (reference sequence). This CDR3 comprises 12 residues. CDR3 protein: CASSLAAPGYTF. DNA of the CDR3: TGTGCCAGCAGCTTAGCAGCTCCGGGCTACACCTTC.